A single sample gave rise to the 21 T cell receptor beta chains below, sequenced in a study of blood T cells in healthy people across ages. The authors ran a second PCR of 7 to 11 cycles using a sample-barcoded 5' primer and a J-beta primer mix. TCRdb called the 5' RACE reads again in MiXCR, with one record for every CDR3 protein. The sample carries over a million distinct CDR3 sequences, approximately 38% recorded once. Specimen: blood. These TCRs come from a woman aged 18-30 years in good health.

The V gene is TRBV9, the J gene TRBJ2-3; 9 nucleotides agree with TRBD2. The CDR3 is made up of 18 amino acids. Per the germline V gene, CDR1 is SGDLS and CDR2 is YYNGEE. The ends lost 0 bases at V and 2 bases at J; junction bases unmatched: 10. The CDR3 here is CASSVVGSGSLNTDTQYF. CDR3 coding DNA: TGTGCCAGCAGCGTAGTAGGTAGCGGGAGTCTCAACACAGATACGCAGTATTTT.

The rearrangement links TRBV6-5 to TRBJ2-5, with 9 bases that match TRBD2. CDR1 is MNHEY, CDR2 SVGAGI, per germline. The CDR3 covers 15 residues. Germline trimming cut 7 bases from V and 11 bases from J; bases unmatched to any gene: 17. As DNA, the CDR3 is TGTGCCAGCACCCTTAGCGGGGGCGCCTACAATGAGCAGTACTTC. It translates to CASTLSGGAYNEQYF.

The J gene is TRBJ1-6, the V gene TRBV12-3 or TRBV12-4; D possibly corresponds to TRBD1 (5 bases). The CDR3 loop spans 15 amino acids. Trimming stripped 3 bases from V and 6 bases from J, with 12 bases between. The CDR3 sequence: CASSFRDGINSPLHF. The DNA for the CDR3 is TGTGCCAGCAGTTTCAGGGACGGCATTAATTCACCCCTCCACTTT.

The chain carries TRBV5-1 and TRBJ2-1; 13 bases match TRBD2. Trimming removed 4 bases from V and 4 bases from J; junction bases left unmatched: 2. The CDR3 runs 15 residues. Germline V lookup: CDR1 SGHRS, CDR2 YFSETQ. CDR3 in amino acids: CASSVTSGRYNEQFF. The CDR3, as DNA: TGCGCCAGCAGCGTGACTAGCGGGAGGTACAATGAGCAGTTCTTC. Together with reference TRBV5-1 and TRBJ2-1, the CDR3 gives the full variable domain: KAGVTQTPRYLIKTRGQQVTLSCSPISGHRSVSWYQQTPGQGLQFLFEYFSETQRNKGNFPGRFSGRQFSNSRSEMNVSTLELGDSALYLCASSVTSGRYNEQFFGPGTRLTVL.

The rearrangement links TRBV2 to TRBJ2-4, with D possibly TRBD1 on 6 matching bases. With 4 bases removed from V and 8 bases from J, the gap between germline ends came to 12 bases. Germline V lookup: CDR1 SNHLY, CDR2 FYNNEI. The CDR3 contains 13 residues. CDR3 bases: TGTGCCAGCAGTGGGGGGCGCGGCGACATTCAGTACTTC. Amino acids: CASSGGRGDIQYF.

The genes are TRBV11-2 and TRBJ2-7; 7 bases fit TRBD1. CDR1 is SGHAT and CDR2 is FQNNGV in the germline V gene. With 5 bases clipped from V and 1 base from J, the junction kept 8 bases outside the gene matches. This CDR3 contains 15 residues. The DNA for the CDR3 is TGTGCCAGCAGCCCCGGGACAGCGCTTTCCTACGAGCAGTACTTC. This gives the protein CASSPGTALSYEQYF.

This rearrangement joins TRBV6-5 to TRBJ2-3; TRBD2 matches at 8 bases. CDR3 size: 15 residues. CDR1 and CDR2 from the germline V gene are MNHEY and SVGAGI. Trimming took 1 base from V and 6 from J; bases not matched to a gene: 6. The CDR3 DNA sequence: TGTGCCAGCAGTTACTGGAGCGGGAGACCCGATACGCAGTATTTT. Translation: CASSYWSGRPDTQYF.

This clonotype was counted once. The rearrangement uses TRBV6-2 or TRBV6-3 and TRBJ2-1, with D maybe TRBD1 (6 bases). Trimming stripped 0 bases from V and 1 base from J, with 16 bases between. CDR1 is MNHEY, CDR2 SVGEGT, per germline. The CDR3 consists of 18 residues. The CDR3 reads CASSYSRQGRRSYNEQFF. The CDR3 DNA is TGTGCCAGCAGTTACTCGCGCCAGGGGAGAAGGTCCTACAATGAGCAGTTCTTC.

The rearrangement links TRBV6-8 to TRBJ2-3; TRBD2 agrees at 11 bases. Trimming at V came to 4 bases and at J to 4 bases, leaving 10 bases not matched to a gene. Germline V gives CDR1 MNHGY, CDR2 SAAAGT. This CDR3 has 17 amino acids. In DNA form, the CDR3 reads TGTGCCAGCAGTTCGTTTCCTAGCGGGAGGTTGTCAGATACGCAGTATTTT. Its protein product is CASSSFPSGRLSDTQYF.

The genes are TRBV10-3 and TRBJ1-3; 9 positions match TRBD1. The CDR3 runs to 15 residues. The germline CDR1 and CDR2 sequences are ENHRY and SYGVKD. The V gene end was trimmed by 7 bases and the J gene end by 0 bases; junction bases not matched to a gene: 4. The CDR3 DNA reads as TGTGCCATCACGGGACAGGGCACCTCTGGAAACACCATATATTTT. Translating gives CAITGQGTSGNTIYF.

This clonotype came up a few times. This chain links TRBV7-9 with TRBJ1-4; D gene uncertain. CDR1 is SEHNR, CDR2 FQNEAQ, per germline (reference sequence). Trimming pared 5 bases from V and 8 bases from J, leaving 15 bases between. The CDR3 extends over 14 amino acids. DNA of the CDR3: TGTGCCAGCAGCCAACGGGCCATGGGGGAAAAACTGTTTTTT. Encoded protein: CASSQRAMGEKLFF.

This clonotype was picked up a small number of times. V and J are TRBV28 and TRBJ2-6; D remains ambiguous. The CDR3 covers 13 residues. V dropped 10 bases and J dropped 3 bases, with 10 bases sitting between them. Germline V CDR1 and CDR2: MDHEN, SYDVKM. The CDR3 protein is CATHRVGANVLTF. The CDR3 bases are TGTGCCACTCATCGGGTTGGGGCCAACGTCCTGACTTTC.

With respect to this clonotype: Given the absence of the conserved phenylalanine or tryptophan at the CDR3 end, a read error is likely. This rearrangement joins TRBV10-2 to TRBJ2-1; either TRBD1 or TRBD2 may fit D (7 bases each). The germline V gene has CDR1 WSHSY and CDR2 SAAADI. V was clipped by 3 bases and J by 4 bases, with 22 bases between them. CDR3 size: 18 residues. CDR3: CASSDQQGRLAPYNEQFL. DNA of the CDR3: TGCGCCAGCAGTGATCAACAGGGGCGACTAGCCCCTTACAATGAGCAGTTCTTA.

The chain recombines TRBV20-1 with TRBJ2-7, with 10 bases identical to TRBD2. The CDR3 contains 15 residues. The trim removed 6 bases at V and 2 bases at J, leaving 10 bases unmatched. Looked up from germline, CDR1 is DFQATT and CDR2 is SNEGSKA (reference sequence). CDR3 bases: TGCAGTGCCAATATAGCGGGAGGAGTGGCCTACGAGCAGTACTTC. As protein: CSANIAGGVAYEQYF.

CDR3 in amino acids: CASSSIGQASSYNEQFF. In nucleotides, the CDR3 is TGTGCCAGTAGTTCAATTGGACAGGCGAGCTCCTACAATGAGCAGTTCTTC. V is TRBV19 and J is TRBJ2-1; the match to TRBD1 covers 7 bases. CDR1 is LNHDA, CDR2 SQIVND, per germline (reference sequence). With 5 bases clipped from V and 0 bases from J, the junction kept 10 bases outside the gene matches. This CDR3 has 17 residues.

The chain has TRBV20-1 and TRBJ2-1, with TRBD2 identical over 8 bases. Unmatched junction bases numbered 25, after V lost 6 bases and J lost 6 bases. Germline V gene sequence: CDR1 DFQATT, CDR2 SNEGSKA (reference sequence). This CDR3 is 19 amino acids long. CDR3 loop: CSALQAGTRVIGGRNEQFF. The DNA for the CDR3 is TGCAGTGCCCTACAGGCCGGGACTAGAGTAATCGGGGGTCGCAATGAGCAGTTCTTC.

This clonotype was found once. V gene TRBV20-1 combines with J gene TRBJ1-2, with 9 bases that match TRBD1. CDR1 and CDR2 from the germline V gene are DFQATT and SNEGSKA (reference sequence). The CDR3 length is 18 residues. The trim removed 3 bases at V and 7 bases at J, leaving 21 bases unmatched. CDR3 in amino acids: CSASLGTGLVAVGCGYTF. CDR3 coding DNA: TGCAGTGCTAGTCTTGGGACAGGGTTAGTGGCGGTGGGCTGTGGCTACACCTTC.

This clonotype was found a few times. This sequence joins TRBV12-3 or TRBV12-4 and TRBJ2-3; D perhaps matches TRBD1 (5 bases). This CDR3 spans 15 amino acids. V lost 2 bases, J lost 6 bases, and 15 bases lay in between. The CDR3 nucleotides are TGTGCCAGCAGTTTACCGGACACCAAGTGGGATACGCAGTATTTT. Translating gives CASSLPDTKWDTQYF.

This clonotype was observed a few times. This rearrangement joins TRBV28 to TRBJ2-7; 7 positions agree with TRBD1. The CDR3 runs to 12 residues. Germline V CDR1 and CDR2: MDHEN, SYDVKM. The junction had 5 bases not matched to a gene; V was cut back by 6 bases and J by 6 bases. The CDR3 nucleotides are TGTGCCAGCAGCCCCGGGACAGTCGAGCAGTACTTC. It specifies CASSPGTVEQYF. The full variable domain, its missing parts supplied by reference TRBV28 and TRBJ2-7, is DVKVTQSSRYLVKRTGEKVFLECVQDMDHENMFWYRQDPGLGLRLIYFSYDVKMKEKGDIPEGYSVSREKKERFSLILESASTNQTSMYLCASSPGTVEQYFGPGTRLTVT.

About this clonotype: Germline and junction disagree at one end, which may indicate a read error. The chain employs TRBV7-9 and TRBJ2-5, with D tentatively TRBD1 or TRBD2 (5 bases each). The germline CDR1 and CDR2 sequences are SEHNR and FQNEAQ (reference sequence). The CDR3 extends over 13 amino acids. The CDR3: CASSVALGDEQYF. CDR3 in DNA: TGTGCCAGCAGCGTAGCTCTGGGGGATGAGCAGTACTTC. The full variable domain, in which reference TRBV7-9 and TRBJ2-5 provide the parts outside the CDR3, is DTGVSQNPRHKITKRGQNVTFRCDPISEHNRLYWYRQTLGQGPEFLTYFQNEAQLEKSRLLSDRFSAERPKGSFSTLEIQRTEQGDSAMYLCASSVALGDEQYFGPGTRLLVL.

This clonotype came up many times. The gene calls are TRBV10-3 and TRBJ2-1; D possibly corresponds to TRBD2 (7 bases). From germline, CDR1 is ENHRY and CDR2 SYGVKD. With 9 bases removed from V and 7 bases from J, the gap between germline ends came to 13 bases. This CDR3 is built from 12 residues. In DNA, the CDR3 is TGTGCCATTTCGAAGGGGGGGAATGAGCAGTTCTTC. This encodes CAISKGGNEQFF.